This T cell receptor (beta chain) emerged from a study of T cells in Graves' hyperthyroidism and ophthalmopathy. Study-level information: Peripheral blood was taken when the disease was first diagnosed, before any treatment began.

This clonotype was detected ten times or more. What was amplified from RNA transcripts were TCR beta CDR3 regions. When the TCR CDR3 underwent first-round RT-PCR, the HTBI primer set was used. Each CDR3 protein is one row after TCRdb ran MiXCR on the multiplex PCR reads. This sample has roughly 720,000 distinct CDR3 sequences; roughly 17% occur once, and the top ten carry about a sixth. V lost 3 bases to trimming and J lost 0 bases, with 6 bases between them. The CDR3 contains 15 residues. Germline values: CDR1 SNHLY, CDR2 FYNNEI. Diagnostic decisions used clinical symptoms, serum thyroxine and TRAb, thyroid ultrasound and orbital computed tomography.

This clonotype was obtained from a man aged 45-65 years with Graves' hyperthyroidism. Sequenced sample: blood. The gene calls are TRBV2 and TRBJ2-6; no clear D. The DNA for the CDR3 is TGTGCCAGCAGTGATCTGGCCTCTGGGGCCAACGTCCTGACTTTC. Translation: CASSDLASGANVLTF.